This T cell receptor (beta chain) originates from a study of T cells after yellow fever vaccination. Study-level points and caveats: Reappearing after the booster were most of the clones from primary vaccination (around 95% CD4, 88% CD8). One caveat is that FACS-sorted repertoires could contain abundant clonotypes contaminating from the bulk population. The CD4 and CD8 compartments had a small share of their clonotypes in common.

It was through 5'RACE template switching that TCR cDNA was made, with a universal primer site and UMIs added. Via MiXCR, TCRdb re-called the 5' RACE reads, giving one row per CDR3 protein. This sample has about 150,000 distinct CDR3 sequences, with approximately 6.2% found just once. This clonotype was detected ten times or more. Its antigen is unknown. The germline V and J ends were trimmed by 6 bases and 6 bases, with 11 bases remaining between them. In germline, CDR1 is SGHTA, CDR2 FQGTGA. The CDR3 consists of 13 residues. The sample was CD4+ T cells sorted from PBMCs, taken on the day of the first yellow fever vaccination. The receptor was isolated from a man between 18 and 29 years old who received the YFV17D yellow fever vaccine. The genes are TRBV7-3 and TRBJ2-2, with D possibly TRBD1 on 5 matching bases. The CDR3 loop is CASSSVGPGELFF. The CDR3 DNA is TGTGCCAGCAGTTCCGTGGGGCCCGGGGAGCTGTTTTTT.